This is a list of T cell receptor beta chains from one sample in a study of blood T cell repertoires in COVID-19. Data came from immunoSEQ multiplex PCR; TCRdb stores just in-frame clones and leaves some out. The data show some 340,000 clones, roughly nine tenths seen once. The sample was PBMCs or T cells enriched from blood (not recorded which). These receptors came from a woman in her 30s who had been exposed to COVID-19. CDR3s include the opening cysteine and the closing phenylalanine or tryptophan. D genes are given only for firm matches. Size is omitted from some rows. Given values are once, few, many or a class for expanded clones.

CASSQGATAGAFF,TGTGCCAGCAGCCAAGGAGCGACAGCGGGAGCTTTCTTT,TRBJ1-1,TRBV14,NA,NA
CASSPGLGQVGEKLFF,TGTGCCAGCAGCCCGGGATTGGGACAGGTTGGCGAAAAACTGTTTTTT,TRBJ1-4,TRBV4-2,TRBD1,NA
CASSLGQPLFSGANVLTF,TGCGCCAGCAGCTTGGGGCAACCCCTCTTCTCTGGGGCCAACGTCCTGACTTTC,TRBJ2-6,TRBV5-1,NA,NA
CASTIRDRALRYNSPLHF,TGTGCCAGCACCATCCGGGACAGGGCCCTCCGATATAATTCACCCCTCCACTTT,TRBJ1-6,TRBV5-6,TRBD1,NA
CASSVEVAGNTGELFF,TGTGCCAGCAGCGTAGAGGTAGCGGGCAACACCGGGGAGCTGTTTTTT,TRBJ2-2,TRBV9,TRBD2,NA
CASSPFSGANVLTF,TGTGCCAGCAGCCCATTCTCTGGGGCCAACGTCCTGACTTTC,TRBJ2-6,TRBV7-9,NA,NA
CASNRPETPIIMNTEAFF,TGCGCCAGCAACAGACCCGAGACCCCGATCATCATGAACACTGAAGCTTTCTTT,TRBJ1-1,TRBV5-1,NA,NA
CASSYSTGFYEQFF,TGTGCCAGCAGTTACTCGACAGGTTTTTATGAGCAGTTCTTC,TRBJ2-1,TRBV6-5,NA,NA
CASSETSGAYNEQFF,TGCGCCAGCAGCGAGACTAGCGGAGCCTACAATGAGCAGTTCTTC,TRBJ2-1,TRBV5-1,TRBD2,once
CASSQDATYEQYF,TGTGCCAGCAGCCAAGACGCTACTTACGAGCAGTACTTC,TRBJ2-7,TRBV4-2,NA,NA
CASSLAPDPTGGGYGYTF,TGTGCCAGCAGCTTAGCCCCCGATCCGACAGGGGGCGGCTATGGCTACACCTTC,TRBJ1-2,TRBV11-2,TRBD1,NA
CASSAGHHSNQPQHF,TGTGCCAGCAGCGCTGGACATCATAGCAATCAGCCCCAGCATTTT,TRBJ1-5,TRBV5-6,NA,NA
CASSLGTGDNSPLHF,TGTGCCAGCAGCTTGGGAACGGGAGATAATTCACCCCTCCACTTT,TRBJ1-6,TRBV5-6,NA,NA
CAISEWSGTSANTGELFF,TGTGCCATCAGTGAATGGTCCGGGACTAGCGCGAACACCGGGGAGCTGTTTTTT,TRBJ2-2,TRBV10-3,TRBD2,NA
CATSAPTSLRLRVGEQFF,TGTGCCACCAGTGCCCCTACATCTTTGCGGTTGAGGGTCGGTGAGCAGTTCTTC,TRBJ2-1,TRBV24-1,NA,NA
CASSVGQRGYEQYF,TGTGCCAGCAGCGTAGGCCAGCGGGGTTACGAGCAGTACTTC,TRBJ2-7,TRBV9,TRBD2,NA
CSARGPNEKLFF,TGCAGCGCTAGGGGGCCTAATGAAAAACTGTTTTTT,TRBJ1-4,TRBV29-1,TRBD1,NA
CASSAETSGASTDTQYF,TGTGCCAGCAGCGCCGAGACTAGCGGGGCTAGCACAGATACGCAGTATTTT,TRBJ2-3,TRBV7-8,TRBD2,NA
CASSLALDRATNEKLFF,TGCGCCAGCAGCTTGGCTTTGGACAGGGCAACTAATGAAAAACTGTTTTTT,TRBJ1-4,TRBV5-1,TRBD1,NA
CASSRQGQSTEAFF,TGTGCCAGCAGCAGACAGGGTCAGTCCACTGAAGCTTTCTTT,TRBJ1-1,TRBV7-9,TRBD1,NA
CASSLGQGDEQFF,TGCGCCAGCAGCTTGGGGCAGGGGGATGAGCAGTTCTTC,TRBJ2-1,TRBV5-1,TRBD1,NA
CASSVGPSGAAYEQYF,TGTGCCAGCAGCGTCGGACCTAGCGGGGCCGCCTACGAGCAGTACTTC,TRBJ2-7,TRBV9,TRBD2,NA
CASSNGRWGSPLHF,TGTGCCAGCAGCAACGGACGGTGGGGCTCACCCCTCCACTTT,TRBJ1-6,TRBV6-5,NA,few
CASSPSIQETQYF,TGTGCCAGCTCCCCTAGCATCCAAGAGACCCAGTACTTC,TRBJ2-5,TRBV18,NA,NA
CASTGNTGELFF,TGTGCCAGCACAGGGAACACCGGGGAGCTGTTTTTT,TRBJ2-2,TRBV12-3/TRBV12-4,NA,NA
CSVGPGQGASGNTIYF,TGCAGCGTTGGGCCGGGACAGGGGGCATCTGGAAACACCATATATTTT,TRBJ1-3,TRBV29-1,TRBD1,NA
CASSPLGNEQYF,TGTGCCAGCAGTCCCCTTGGCAACGAGCAGTACTTC,TRBJ2-7,TRBV28,NA,NA
CAWSADSNQPQHF,TGTGCCTGGAGTGCAGATTCCAATCAGCCCCAGCATTTT,TRBJ1-5,TRBV30,NA,NA
CASSLEVGGYTEAFF,TGCGCCAGCAGCTTGGAAGTCGGGGGTTACACTGAAGCTTTCTTT,TRBJ1-1,TRBV5-1,NA,NA
CASSTRAGNEQYF,TGTGCCAGCAGCACAAGAGCAGGGAACGAGCAGTACTTC,TRBJ2-7,TRBV3-1/TRBV3-2,NA,NA
CASSLSGRVYAPLHF,TGTGCCAGCAGTTTGAGCGGGCGTGTGTATGCACCCCTCCACTTT,TRBJ1-6,TRBV28,NA,NA
CASSPPWDRGNQPQHF,TGTGCCAGTAGCCCTCCTTGGGACAGGGGCAATCAGCCCCAGCATTTT,TRBJ1-5,TRBV19,TRBD1,NA
CAISESSLAGGLYNEQFF,TGTGCCATCAGTGAGTCGAGTCTAGCGGGGGGCCTATACAATGAGCAGTTCTTC,TRBJ2-1,TRBV10-3,TRBD2,NA
CASSQDIEETQYF,TGCGCCAGCAGCCAAGATATCGAGGAGACCCAGTACTTC,TRBJ2-5,TRBV4-3,NA,NA
CASSGGQGQSNQPQHF,TGTGCCAGTAGCGGGGGACAGGGACAGAGCAATCAGCCCCAGCATTTT,TRBJ1-5,TRBV19,TRBD1,NA
CASSFKGTGAYGYTF,TGTGCCAGCAGCTTTAAGGGGACAGGGGCCTATGGCTACACCTTC,TRBJ1-2,TRBV5-4,TRBD1,NA
CASSEAGDGYTF,TGTGCCAGCAGCGAAGCGGGGGATGGCTACACCTTC,TRBJ1-2,TRBV11-1,NA,NA
CAISEGTSKDTQYF,TGTGCCATCAGTGAGGGAACTAGCAAAGATACGCAGTATTTT,TRBJ2-3,TRBV10-3,NA,NA
CASSQVAGAPGTDTQYF,TGCGCCAGCAGCCAAGTAGCGGGGGCACCGGGCACAGATACGCAGTATTTT,TRBJ2-3,TRBV4-1,TRBD2,NA
CAISPDNYGYTF,TGTGCCATCAGTCCAGATAACTATGGCTACACCTTC,TRBJ1-2,TRBV10-3,NA,NA
CASSTSPRSPLHF,TGTGCCAGCAGCACCTCCCCTAGATCACCCCTCCACTTT,TRBJ1-6,TRBV11-1,NA,NA
CASRKRTGGEKLFF,TGTGCCAGCAGGAAAAGGACAGGGGGTGAAAAACTGTTTTTT,TRBJ1-4,TRBV28,TRBD1,NA
CASRRTDLETQYF,TGTGCCAGCAGGCGGACAGACTTGGAGACCCAGTACTTC,TRBJ2-5,TRBV11-2,NA,NA
CASSLERSNTEAFF,TGCGCCAGCAGCTTGGAACGGAGTAACACTGAAGCTTTCTTT,TRBJ1-1,TRBV5-1,NA,NA
CASSAHPGRVGGYTF,TGTGCCAGCAGCGCCCACCCGGGCAGGGTGGGTGGCTACACCTTC,TRBJ1-2,TRBV6-5,NA,NA
CASSLAQGGAPLHF,TGTGCCAGCAGCTTAGCGCAGGGTGGGGCACCCCTCCACTTT,TRBJ1-6,TRBV7-9,NA,NA
CASSYGQGPAYEQYF,TGTGCCAGCAGTTACGGGCAGGGCCCAGCCTACGAGCAGTACTTC,TRBJ2-7,TRBV6-2/TRBV6-3,NA,NA
CASRSPGQGGEKLFF,TGTGCCAGCAGAAGCCCCGGACAGGGGGGTGAAAAACTGTTTTTT,TRBJ1-4,TRBV28,TRBD1,NA
CASSFRTDNEQFF,TGTGCCAGTAGTTTCCGGACAGACAATGAGCAGTTCTTC,TRBJ2-1,TRBV19,NA,NA
CASSQGLAGSSYNEQFF,TGTGCCAGCAGCCAGGGACTAGCGGGGAGCTCCTACAATGAGCAGTTCTTC,TRBJ2-1,TRBV4-2,TRBD2,once
CASSSTGERYGYTF,TGTGCCAGCAGCTCAACAGGGGAACGATATGGCTACACCTTC,TRBJ1-2,TRBV5-4,TRBD1,NA